The rows below give T cell receptor beta chains drawn from one sample of a study of technical replicates of blood from a handful of donors. Clones were sequenced by immunoSEQ multiplex PCR, and TCRdb holds only the in-frame ones, with some missing. The table lists roughly 70,000 clones, 93% of them singletons. The sample comprised T cells isolated from PBMCs. The receptor set was obtained from a human donor in good health. Each CDR3 is given with its conserved first and last residue. A D gene is named only where the DNA matches it firmly. Size tells how often a clone was seen (once, few, many) or the class of an expanded clone, and some rows leave it out.

>TRBJ2-5|-|TRBV4-1|TRBD2
CASRGERAGGRRGEETQYF
TGCGCCAGCCGTGGCGAGAGGGCAGGAGGTCGGCGGGGGGAAGAGACCCAGTACTTC
>TRBJ1-2|-|TRBV15|-
CATSAERTAGYGYTF
TGTGCCACCAGCGCGGAAAGGACGGCGGGTTATGGCTACACCTTC
>TRBJ2-2|-|TRBV30|TRBD2
CAWTRGERELFF
TGTGCCTGGACCCGGGGGGAGCGGGAGCTGTTTTTT
>TRBJ1-1|-|TRBV28|-
CASSPRGVHTEAFF
TGTGCCAGCAGCCCTCGCGGGGTCCACACTGAAGCTTTCTTT
>TRBJ1-5|-|TRBV2|-
CASSGLQGRANQPQHF
TGTGCCAGCAGTGGTTTGCAGGGTAGGGCCAATCAGCCCCAGCATTTT
>TRBJ1-6|-|TRBV19|-
CASSIEARRNSPLHF
TGTGCCAGTAGTATAGAAGCACGTCGGAATTCACCCCTCCACTTT
>TRBJ2-7|-|TRBV16|TRBD2
CASSPPVGTSGGLPYEQYF
TGTGCCAGCAGCCCACCCGTCGGGACTAGCGGGGGGCTACCCTACGAGCAGTACTTC
>TRBJ1-4|few|TRBV18|TRBD1
CASSQGTGKGEKLFF
TGTGCCAGCTCACAAGGGACAGGGAAAGGTGAAAAACTGTTTTTT
>TRBJ2-1|-|TRBV11-2|TRBD1
CASSFPLWDREFNEQFF
TGTGCCAGCAGCTTCCCTTTATGGGACAGGGAATTCAATGAGCAGTTCTTC
>TRBJ2-2|-|TRBV4-1|TRBD2
CASSQDLAGGNGELFF
TGCGCCAGCAGCCAAGATCTTGCGGGAGGGAACGGGGAGCTGTTTTTT
>TRBJ2-7|-|TRBV18|-
CASSPPDRPGYEQYF
TGTGCCAGCTCACCACCGGACAGACCGGGGTACGAGCAGTACTTC
>TRBJ2-5|-|TRBV7-2|-
CASSLIADGSYQETQYF
TGTGCCAGCAGCTTAATCGCGGACGGGAGCTACCAAGAGACCCAGTACTTC
>TRBJ2-5|once|TRBV5-6|TRBD2
CASSLELAGTTQYF
TGTGCCAGCAGCTTGGAACTAGCGGGGACGACCCAGTACTTC
>TRBJ2-7|once|TRBV25-1|-
CASSVGQGPHEQYF
TGTGCCAGCAGTGTGGGGCAGGGGCCCCACGAGCAGTACTTC
>TRBJ1-5|once|TRBV18|-
CASSPSRLEQPQHF
TGTGCCAGCTCACCATCCAGACTCGAGCAGCCCCAGCATTTT
>TRBJ1-2|-|TRBV7-9|TRBD1
CASSGLQGALKANYGYTF
TGTGCCAGCAGCGGATTACAGGGGGCGCTTAAAGCTAACTATGGCTACACCTTC
>TRBJ1-4|-|TRBV11-1|-
CASSHTMHAEKLFF
TGTGCCAGCAGCCACACCATGCACGCTGAAAAACTGTTTTTT
>TRBJ1-3|-|TRBV11-2|-
CASSLPSFYNTIYF
TGTGCCAGCAGCTTGCCGTCCTTCTACAACACCATATATTTT
>TRBJ2-6|-|TRBV7-8|-
CASSSGYSSGANVLTF
TGTGCCAGCAGCTCGGGATATTCCTCTGGGGCCAACGTCCTGACTTTC
>TRBJ2-7|-|TRBV2|-
CASRVSALPGPQGKYEQYF
TGTGCCAGCAGGGTTTCGGCGTTGCCAGGGCCCCAGGGCAAGTACGAGCAGTACTTC
>TRBJ2-2|-|TRBV27|TRBD2
CASSNGLVNTGELFF
TGTGCCAGCAGTAACGGACTAGTTAACACCGGGGAGCTGTTTTTT
>TRBJ2-3|-|TRBV6-5|-
CASSYSGRFTTDTQYF
TGTGCCAGCAGTTACTCTGGCCGATTTACCACAGATACGCAGTATTTT